This is a list of T cell receptor beta chains from one sample in a study of identical twins. TCRdb called the 5' RACE reads again in MiXCR, with one record for every CDR3 protein. The sample lists about 100,000 distinct CDR3 sequences; roughly 6% were seen once. Sequencing was done on a sample of memory T cells sorted from blood. Receptors originate from a woman in her fifties or sixties in good health. The CDR3 runs from the conserved cysteine through the conserved F or W. The order of the fields is CDR3 DNA, CDR3 protein, clone size, V gene, D gene, J gene, CDR3 length. The D gene is left open where the match is weak. Part of the rows lack a size; the others show once, few, many or a class for expanded clones.

TGTGCCAGCACCCGACAGGGTGGTCCTGGGGCCAACGTCCTGACTTTC	CASTRQGGPGANVLTF	few	TRBV7-9	TRBD1	TRBJ2-6	16
TGTGCCAGCAGTTTTTCCCCGAAGGATGGCTACACCTTC	CASSFSPKDGYTF	many	TRBV13	.	TRBJ1-2	13
TGTGCCAGCAGTTTCAGCAAGGGGGGAAACACCATATATTTT	CASSFSKGGNTIYF	few	TRBV12-3/TRBV12-4	.	TRBJ1-3	14
TGCGCCAGCAGTGTGGCTAGCGGGAGGGATACGCAGTATTTT	CASSVASGRDTQYF	.	TRBV10-2	TRBD2	TRBJ2-3	14
TGTGCCAGCAGCTTGCGGGTTGAGTACATTCAGTACTTC	CASSLRVEYIQYF	.	TRBV5-8	.	TRBJ2-4	13
TGTGCCAGCAGTCCCGATTACAATGAGCAGTTCTTC	CASSPDYNEQFF	few	TRBV6-1	.	TRBJ2-1	12
TGCGCCAGCAGCTTGGAGCGGGGGGGGATGGAGACCCAGTACTTC	CASSLERGGMETQYF	.	TRBV5-1	TRBD2	TRBJ2-5	15
TGCAGTGCTGAAAGACAGGGGAGGTCAGATACGCAGTATTTT	CSAERQGRSDTQYF	few	TRBV20-1	TRBD1	TRBJ2-3	14
TGCGCCAGCAGCCCTCCGACAGGGGGAGGCTATGGCTACACCTTC	CASSPPTGGGYGYTF	many	TRBV4-1	TRBD1	TRBJ1-2	15
TGTGCCAGCAGCGTAACAGGGTTCGGTGGCTACACCTTC	CASSVTGFGGYTF	.	TRBV5-4	.	TRBJ1-2	13
TGTGCCAGTAGTATAGACGACAGGCTCTATGGCTACACCTTC	CASSIDDRLYGYTF	few	TRBV19	.	TRBJ1-2	14
TGCAGTGCGCCTCCCGGGGGAATCGGTAATGAGCAGTTCTTC	CSAPPGGIGNEQFF	many	TRBV20-1	.	TRBJ2-1	14
TGTGCCAGCAGCCTGTCCTTTTACTCCTACGAGCAGTACTTC	CASSLSFYSYEQYF	many	TRBV7-8	.	TRBJ2-7	14
TGTGCCAGCACCTCTGGGACAGGGGCAGCTTTCTTT	CASTSGTGAAFF	many	TRBV28	TRBD1	TRBJ1-1	12
TGCAGTGCCCCGAATCAGTACGCAGATACGCAGTATTTT	CSAPNQYADTQYF	.	TRBV20-1	.	TRBJ2-3	13
TGTGCCAGCAGCCACGAACAAGAGACCCAGTACTTC	CASSHEQETQYF	many	TRBV4-2	.	TRBJ2-5	12
TGTGCCAGCAGCGATAGCGGGTGGAACATTCAGTACTTC	CASSDSGWNIQYF	few	TRBV2	TRBD2	TRBJ2-4	13
TGTGCCAGCAGCCAAGAATGGGGATCTGGGGCCAACGTCCTGACTTTC	CASSQEWGSGANVLTF	many	TRBV3-1	.	TRBJ2-6	16
TGTGCCAGCAGCCCGACAGGGGCGGGCTACACCTTC	CASSPTGAGYTF	many	TRBV6-6	TRBD1	TRBJ1-2	12
TGTGCCACCAGTCAAGGAAAACAAGAGACCCAGTACTTC	CATSQGKQETQYF	many	TRBV24-1	.	TRBJ2-5	13
TGCGCCAGCAGCTTGGCCCTAGAGGAAGGTTCACCCCTCCACTTT	CASSLALEEGSPLHF	few	TRBV5-1	.	TRBJ1-6	15
TGTGCTAGTGGACTTATCCTTGACACCCGGAACACTGAAGCTTTCTTT	CASGLILDTRNTEAFF	few	TRBV12-5	.	TRBJ1-1	16
TGTGCCAGCGGGACAAACTACGAGCAGTACTTC	CASGTNYEQYF	many	TRBV3-1	.	TRBJ2-7	11
TGTGCCAGCACGCATGGCCTAGCGGGCATGCAGTACTTC	CASTHGLAGMQYF	many	TRBV6-2/TRBV6-3	TRBD2	TRBJ2-7	13
TGTGCCAGCAGCAGGGAGGCCATGCAGCCCCAGCATTTT	CASSREAMQPQHF	many	TRBV7-8	.	TRBJ1-5	13
TGCAGTGCTCAGGGGGCGTGGGGCGCAGATACGCAGTATTTT	CSAQGAWGADTQYF	.	TRBV20-1	TRBD1	TRBJ2-3	14
TGTGCCAGCAGCTTAAACGCGGGAGCTTCCCAAGAGACCCAGTACTTC	CASSLNAGASQETQYF	few	TRBV11-2	TRBD2	TRBJ2-5	16